A single T cell receptor beta chain is shown here with its context. Its antigen is still unknown. No much larger clone is present one base from it, and per-base qualities are unavailable. These data originate in a study of blood T cells in healthy people across ages (dated by TCRdb to the mid-2010s). Regarding the complete study: In model experiments, template switching captured about one uniquely barcoded TCR beta cDNA molecule for every two T cells. To track age-related changes in TCR beta repertoire diversity, the study relied on deep sequencing normalized with unique cDNA molecular identifiers. Four age groups were formed from the donors: young (average 16 years), middle-aged (just under 40), aged (roughly 58) and long-lived (roughly 88). To avoid experimental bias, donors of different ages were distributed randomly across sequencing lanes. Using the same blood draw, the study looked at two additional independent replicas of 1 million unique cDNA reads for two donors, one aged 18 to 30 and the other aged 80 or older.

Library creation used 5' RACE. This sample was sequenced with an Illumina HiSeq 2500. A second PCR of roughly 7 to 11 cycles was performed with a sample-barcoded 5' primer and a J-beta primer mix. A template-switch 5' adaptor carrying 12 random nucleotides introduced a unique molecular identifier onto each TCR beta cDNA molecule. At least 2.5 million CDR3-containing paired-end reads were obtained from each sample. First-strand cDNA synthesis was performed from all RNA using the Mint cDNA synthesis kit, with priming by a TRBC-specific oligonucleotide. All cDNA was treated with uracil-DNA glycosylase and then went through a first 18-cycle PCR with the universal primers M1SS and BC2_uni_R. In the original analysis: For normalization, 1 million high-quality reads were randomly selected from each sample, with every read carrying a distinct molecular identifier. Reads with shared molecular identifiers were discarded instead of being binned into consensus sequences. MiTCR, with a Q25 quality threshold and the strictest error-elimination algorithm, was used for CDR3 identification, clonotype clustering and error correction. A nonparametric unseen species model using Euler transformation provided a lower-bound estimate of total TCR beta diversity. The public reads were run again by TCRdb, first through fastp at Q25 and then through MiXCR, and only productive beta chains were kept. Under each unique CDR3 protein, matching rows form one entry showing the most common genes and DNA. TCRdb, not the authors, supplied the V and J calls. For this sample there are under 1,000,000 distinct CDR3 sequences; around 36% appear just once. In total, the top ten clones hold roughly 13% of the sample.

The donors were roughly 40 Caucasian individuals from Russia, aged 6 to 90 years, who were systemically healthy. Ten milliliters of peripheral blood were drawn from each donor into EDTA-treated Vacutainer tubes. Ficoll-Paque density-gradient centrifugation was used to isolate PBMCs, with at least 7 million per sample. Total RNA, at least 6 micrograms per sample, was extracted from PBMCs with Trizol reagent. For every donor, an aliquot of PBMCs went through flow cytometry to measure the percentages of naive CD45RAhigh/CD27high T cells. Findings and caveats that apply to the study as a whole: Estimates of total diversity based on one million sequenced T cells were regarded as lower bounds and as underestimates. Compared with the aged group, more naive CD4+ T cells, fewer expanded clones and increased TCR diversity were shown by the long-lived group, suggesting age selection. Observed TCR beta diversity per million T cells fell roughly linearly with age, and a significant reduction was already apparent by age roughly 40. There was a strong correlation between observed TCR beta diversity and the percentage of naive T cells measured by flow cytometry. Because profiling used bulk unsorted PBMCs, naive and antigen-experienced compartments could not be compared conclusively. The CMV infection status of donors was not known, potentially confounding age-related changes in expanded clonotypes.

What was sequenced was blood. This clonotype originated in a man in his late teens or twenties in good health.

Here the CDR3 is given as CASSTAGLYNEQYF. The nucleotide sequence reads as follows: TGTGCCAGCAGCACAGCGGGGCTCTACAATGAGCAGTACTTC. The sequence is built from TRBV9 and TRBJ2-1; 7 nucleotides in the junction match TRBD2. The J call may be incorrect, as the DNA end agrees better with TRBJ2-7. In the germline V gene, CDR1 corresponds to SGDLS and CDR2 to YYNGEE. Including cysteine and phenylalanine, the CDR3 has 14 amino acids. The DNA shown is the 42-base CDR3, in frame from base 1.